This TCR beta chain was recorded in a study of cytomegalovirus exposure and HLA in healthy donors. Background on the study: Genotyping of 400 or so donors showed that around 81% belonged to the Caucasian-associated ancestry cluster.

PCR primers comprised 60 Vbeta and 13 Jbeta primers. Clones were read by immunoSEQ multiplex PCR, and TCRdb kept only the in-frame ones, dropping some. The sample contains more than 110,000 clones, approximately 80% of which appear only once. Per the germline V gene, CDR1 is MNHEY and CDR2 is SVGAGI. The CDR3 contains 15 residues. V was pared by 5 bases and J by 9 bases, with 22 bases between. Overall study results and limits: The investigators catalogued 150 to 200 TCR beta chains as cytomegalovirus-associated. V- and J-gene trimming in TCR beta was tied to a missense DCLRE1C variant by an analysis performed later.

This clone has a handful of counts. The antigen is undetermined. The sequence derives from a middle-aged man in good health and CMV-seropositive. What was sequenced was PBMCs. J is TRBJ2-5 and V is TRBV6-5; TRBD1 is a possible D gene (6 bases). The CDR3 DNA is TGTGCCAGCAGTCCCGCTCCCGGACAGCCTGGGGCCCAGTACTTC. Translated: CASSPAPGQPGAQYF.